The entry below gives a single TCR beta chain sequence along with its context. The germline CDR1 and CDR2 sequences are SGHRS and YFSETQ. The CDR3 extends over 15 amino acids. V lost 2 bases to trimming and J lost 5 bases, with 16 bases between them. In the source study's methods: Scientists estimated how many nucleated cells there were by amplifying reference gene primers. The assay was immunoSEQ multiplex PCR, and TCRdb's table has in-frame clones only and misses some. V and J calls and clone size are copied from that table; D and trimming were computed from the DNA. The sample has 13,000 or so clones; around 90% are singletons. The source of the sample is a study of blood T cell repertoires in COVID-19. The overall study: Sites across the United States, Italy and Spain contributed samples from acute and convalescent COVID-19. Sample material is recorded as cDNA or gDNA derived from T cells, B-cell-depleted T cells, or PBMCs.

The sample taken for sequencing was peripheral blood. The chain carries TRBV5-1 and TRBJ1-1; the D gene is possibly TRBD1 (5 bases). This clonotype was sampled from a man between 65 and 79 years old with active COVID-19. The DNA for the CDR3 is TGCGCCAGCAGCTTATGGAGGGGAAGTGAGACTGAAGCTTTCTTT. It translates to CASSLWRGSETEAFF.